This TCR beta chain was recorded in a study of cytomegalovirus exposure and HLA in healthy donors. Regarding the study as a whole: High sensitivity and specificity were reportedly achieved when the classifier diagnosed cytomegalovirus status. Most subjects' HLA-A and HLA-B alleles were reportedly predicted from TCR beta sequences.

Of note for this clone: Its specificity is unknown.

This PCR relied on a set of 60 Vbeta primers and 13 Jbeta primers. Data came from immunoSEQ multiplex PCR; TCRdb stores just in-frame clones and leaves some out. Among some 170,000 clones, 65% to 75% were seen once, and the ten largest hold under 3%. V dropped 4 bases and J dropped 1; count of bases not matched to a gene: 6. CDR3 length: 16 amino acids. Germline-derived CDR1 and CDR2 are SGHAT and FQNNGV. The chain links TRBV11-2 to TRBJ1-2; 10 bases are shared with TRBD1. The TCR originated in a human donor in good health. Sequencing was performed on PBMCs. The CDR3 region has the DNA TGTGCCAGCAGCTCCGGGACAGGGGCATTTAACTATGGCTACACCTTC. It translates to CASSSGTGAFNYGYTF.